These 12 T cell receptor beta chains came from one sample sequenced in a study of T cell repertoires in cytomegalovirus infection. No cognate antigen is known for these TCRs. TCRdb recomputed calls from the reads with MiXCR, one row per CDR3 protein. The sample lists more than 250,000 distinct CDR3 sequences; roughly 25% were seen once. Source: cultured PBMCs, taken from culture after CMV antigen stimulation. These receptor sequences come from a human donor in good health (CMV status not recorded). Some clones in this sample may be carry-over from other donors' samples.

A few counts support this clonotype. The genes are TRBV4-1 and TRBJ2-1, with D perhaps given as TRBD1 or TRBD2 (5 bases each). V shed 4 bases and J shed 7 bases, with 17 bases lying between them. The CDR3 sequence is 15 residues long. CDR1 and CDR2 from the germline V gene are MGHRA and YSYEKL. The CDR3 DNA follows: TGCGCCAGCAGCCTTCTCCCAGGGACGGTTAATGAGCAGTTCTTC. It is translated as CASSLLPGTVNEQFF.

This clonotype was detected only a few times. The CDR3 DNA reads as TGTGCCAGTAGTATGGGGGCGGACACTGAAGCTTTCTTT. This translates into CASSMGADTEAFF. The rearrangement joins TRBV19 to TRBJ1-1, with D perhaps TRBD1 (6 bases). V shed 3 bases and J shed 3 bases, with 8 bases lying between them. CDR1 and CDR2 (germline): LNHDA, SQIVND (reference sequence). The CDR3 sequence is 13 residues long.

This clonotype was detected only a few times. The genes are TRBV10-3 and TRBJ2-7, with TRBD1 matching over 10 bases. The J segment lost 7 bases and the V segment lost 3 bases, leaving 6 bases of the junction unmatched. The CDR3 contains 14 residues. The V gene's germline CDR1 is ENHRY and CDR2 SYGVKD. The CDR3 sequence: CAISEGTGVDEQYV. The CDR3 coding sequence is TGTGCCATCAGTGAAGGGACAGGGGTTGATGAGCAGTACGTC.

CDR3 coding DNA: TGTGCCAGCAGTCCCGGTGGGGGACAGGGCGGGAACACTGAAGCTTTCTTT. Protein product: CASSPGGGQGGNTEAFF. This chain connects TRBV27 to TRBJ1-1; 9 bases are a match to TRBD1. The CDR3 consists of 17 residues. Germline V gene sequence: CDR1 MNHEY, CDR2 SMNVEV (reference sequence). J was trimmed by 1 base and V by 5 bases; bases with no gene match: 11.

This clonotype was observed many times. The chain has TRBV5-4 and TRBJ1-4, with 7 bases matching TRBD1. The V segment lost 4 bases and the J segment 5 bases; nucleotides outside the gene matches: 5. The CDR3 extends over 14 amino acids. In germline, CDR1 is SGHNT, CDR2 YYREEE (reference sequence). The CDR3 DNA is TGTGCCAGCAGCCCGGGACAGATAAATGAAAAACTGTTTTTT. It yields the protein CASSPGQINEKLFF.

CDR3 nucleotide sequence: TGTGCCAGCAGCGAGGGGACTAGCGGGAGCTTACCCTACAATGAGCAGTTCTTC. This encodes CASSEGTSGSLPYNEQFF. The chain employs TRBV27 and TRBJ2-1; 14 positions match TRBD2. This CDR3 has 18 residues. Germline CDR1 reads MNHEY; CDR2 reads SMNVEV (reference sequence). Unmatched junction bases numbered 9, after V lost 6 bases and J lost 2 bases.

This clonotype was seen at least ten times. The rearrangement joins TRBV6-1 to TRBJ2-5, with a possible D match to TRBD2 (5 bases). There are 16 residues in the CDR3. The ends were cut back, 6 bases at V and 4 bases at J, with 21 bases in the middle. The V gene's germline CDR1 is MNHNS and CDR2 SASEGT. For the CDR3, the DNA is TGTGCCAGCAGGCTCAGAGGGTCATTAGGGAGAGAGACCCAGTACTTC. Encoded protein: CASRLRGSLGRETQYF.

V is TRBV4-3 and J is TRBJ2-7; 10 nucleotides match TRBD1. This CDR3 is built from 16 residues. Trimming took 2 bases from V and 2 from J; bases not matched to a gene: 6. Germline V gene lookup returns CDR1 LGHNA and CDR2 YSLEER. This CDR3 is CASSQSGQGDPYEQYF. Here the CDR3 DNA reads TGCGCCAGCAGCCAATCAGGACAGGGGGATCCCTACGAGCAGTACTTC.

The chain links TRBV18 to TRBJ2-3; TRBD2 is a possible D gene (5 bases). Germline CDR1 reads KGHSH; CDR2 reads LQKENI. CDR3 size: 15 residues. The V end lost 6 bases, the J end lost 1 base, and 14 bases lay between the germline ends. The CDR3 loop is CASSPTGAGTDTQYF. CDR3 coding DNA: TGTGCCAGCTCTCCGACTGGAGCGGGCACAGATACGCAGTATTTT. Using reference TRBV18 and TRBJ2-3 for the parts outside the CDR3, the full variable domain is NAGVMQNPRHLVRRRGQEARLRCSPMKGHSHVYWYRQLPEEGLKFMVYLQKENIIDESGMPKERFSAEFPKEGPSILRIQQVVRGDSAAYFCASSPTGAGTDTQYFGPGTRLTVL.

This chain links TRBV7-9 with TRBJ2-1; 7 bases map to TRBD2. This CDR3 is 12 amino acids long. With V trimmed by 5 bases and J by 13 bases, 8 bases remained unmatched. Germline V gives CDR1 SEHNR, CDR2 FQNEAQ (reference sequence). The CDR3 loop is CASSQVGGLQFF. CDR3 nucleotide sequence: TGTGCCAGCAGCCAAGTGGGAGGGCTTCAGTTCTTC.

The CDR3: CASSQVVGGNEQFF. As DNA, the CDR3 is TGCGCCAGCAGCCAAGTTGTGGGGGGCAATGAGCAGTTCTTC. V usage is TRBV4-3 and J usage is TRBJ2-1; TRBD2 might be the D (6 bases). CDR1 is LGHNA and CDR2 is YSLEER in the germline V gene. The CDR3 totals 14 residues. Between the trimmed V and J ends, which lost 1 base and 6 bases, there was a span of 10 bases.

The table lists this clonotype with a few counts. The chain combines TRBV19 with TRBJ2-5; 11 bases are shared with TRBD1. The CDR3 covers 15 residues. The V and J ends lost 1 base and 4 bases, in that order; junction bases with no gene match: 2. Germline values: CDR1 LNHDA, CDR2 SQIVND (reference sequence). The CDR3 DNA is TGTGCCAGTAGTATAGGGACAGGGGGCGGAGAGACCCAGTACTTC. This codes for CASSIGTGGGETQYF.